One and the same sample provided the 22 T cell receptor beta chains below, sequenced in a study of cytomegalovirus exposure and HLA in healthy donors. Primers included in the PCR were 60 Vbeta and 13 Jbeta primers. Assay used: immunoSEQ multiplex PCR; TCRdb lists only in-frame clones, some missing. Here the sample spans roughly 200,000 clones, 65% to 80% being singletons. Sequencing was done on a sample of PBMCs. Source of these receptors: a woman aged 25 to 39 in good health and CMV-seropositive.

V is TRBV7-9 and J is TRBJ2-2; TRBD1 might be the D (5 bases). There are 14 residues in the CDR3. Germline values: CDR1 SEHNR, CDR2 FQNEAQ (reference sequence). V was shortened by 9 bases and J by 5 bases, with 16 bases between the two germline ends. CDR3 DNA: TGTGCCAGTACTCCAGGGTCAGGGACCGGGGAGCTGTTTTTT. It specifies CASTPGSGTGELFF.

This clone appeared a few times. V and J are TRBV6-5 and TRBJ2-4; no firm D call. Per germline, CDR1 MNHEY and CDR2 SVGAGI. V was trimmed by 9 bases and J by 0 bases, leaving 15 bases between them. The CDR3 has 15 residues. In nucleotides, the CDR3 is TGTGCCAGTAGCAGTCGACGTGGAGCCAAAAACATTCAGTACTTC. Protein: CASSSRRGAKNIQYF.

This clone is a singleton in its sample. The chain links TRBV5-1 to TRBJ2-7, with 11 bases fitting TRBD2. Per the germline V gene, CDR1 is SGHRS and CDR2 is YFSETQ. J lost 7 bases, V lost 0 bases, and 6 bases had no gene match. The CDR3 is 15 amino acids. CDR3 bases: TGCGCCAGCAGCTTGGGGGGGCTAGCGGGAGGAGAGCAGTACTTC. Translated: CASSLGGLAGGEQYF. Full variable domain (outside the CDR3, taken from reference TRBV5-1 and TRBJ2-7): KAGVTQTPRYLIKTRGQQVTLSCSPISGHRSVSWYQQTPGQGLQFLFEYFSETQRNKGNFPGRFSGRQFSNSRSEMNVSTLELGDSALYLCASSLGGLAGGEQYFGPGTRLTVT.

This clone was observed a handful of times. The chain joins TRBV11-3 to TRBJ2-1, with 7 bases fitting TRBD2. This CDR3 contains 14 residues. The germline V gene encodes CDR1 SGHNT and CDR2 YENEEA. After removal of 1 base from V and 7 bases from J, the junction contained 4 bases not matched to a gene. This CDR3 is CASSLATSANEQFF. CDR3 sequence (DNA): TGTGCCAGCAGCTTAGCAACTAGCGCAAATGAGCAGTTCTTC.

The CDR3 loop reads CASSLSGGSTDTQYF. As DNA, the CDR3 is TGCGCCAGCAGCTTGTCCGGGGGAAGCACAGATACGCAGTATTTT. The rearrangement links TRBV5-1 to TRBJ2-3, with D tentatively TRBD2 (6 bases). Germline V gives CDR1 SGHRS, CDR2 YFSETQ. The length of the CDR3 is 15 residues. The V end was cut by 1 base, the J end by 0 bases, with 9 bases between.

V gene TRBV2 combines with J gene TRBJ2-7; weak D call: TRBD2 (6 bases). This CDR3 region has 14 residues. V was cut by 2 bases and J by 9 bases, with 17 bases left in between. CDR1 and CDR2 (germline): SNHLY, FYNNEI. CDR3 region: CASSEWDSGIGQYF. As DNA, the CDR3 is TGTGCCAGCAGTGAATGGGACTCAGGGATAGGGCAGTACTTC.

V gene TRBV7-8 combines with J gene TRBJ2-7, with 8 positions matching TRBD1. The trim removed 1 base at V and 6 bases at J, leaving 8 bases unmatched. Germline V gene lookup returns CDR1 SGHVS and CDR2 FQNEAQ. This CDR3 comprises 15 residues. The CDR3 spells CASSLVRQGMSEQYF. CDR3 nucleotide sequence: TGTGCCAGCAGCTTAGTCCGACAGGGGATGTCCGAGCAGTACTTC. Full variable domain (rest looked up from reference TRBV7-8 and TRBJ2-7): GAGVSQSPRYKVAKRGQDVALRCDPISGHVSLFWYQQALGQGPEFLTYFQNEAQLDKSGLPSDRFFAERPEGSVSTLKIQRTQQEDSAVYLCASSLVRQGMSEQYFGPGTRLTVT.

The chain recombines TRBV27 with TRBJ2-2; 10 bases agree with TRBD1. V trimming: 5 bases; J trimming: 6 bases; junction bases outside the gene matches: 12. Per germline, CDR1 MNHEY and CDR2 SMNVEV (reference sequence). This CDR3 is built from 17 residues. Here the CDR3 reads CASSLTGGGPRPGELFF. In DNA, the CDR3 is TGTGCCAGCAGTCTGACAGGGGGCGGACCCAGGCCCGGGGAGCTGTTTTTT.

The chain uses TRBV18 and TRBJ1-5; TRBD1 might be the D (6 bases). V lost 4 bases and J lost 1, with 8 bases in between. This CDR3 is built from 14 residues. Germline loops: CDR1 KGHSH, CDR2 LQKENI. CDR3 in DNA: TGTGCCAGCTCACAGGACAGAAGCAATCAGCCCCAGCATTTT. Protein product: CASSQDRSNQPQHF.

The V and J genes are TRBV7-9 and TRBJ1-1; D ambiguous. V was shortened by 3 bases and J by 1 base, with 15 bases between the two germline ends. Germline V lookup: CDR1 SEHNR, CDR2 FQNEAQ (reference sequence). This CDR3 spans 16 amino acids. CDR3 DNA sequence: TGTGCCAGCAGCTTGTCGGGTGCCATTGGGAACACTGAAGCTTTCTTT. It codes for CASSLSGAIGNTEAFF.

This rearrangement joins TRBV11-2 to TRBJ1-2, with D possibly being TRBD1 (5 bases). This CDR3 is built from 16 residues. Germline CDR1 is SGHAT and CDR2 is FQNNGV. V lost 3 bases to trimming and J lost 7 bases, with 21 bases between them. DNA for the CDR3: TGTGCCAGCAGCTTTCAGGGAGGTGCGGTTCCGGCTGGCTACACCTTC. Protein: CASSFQGGAVPAGYTF.

This chain links TRBV27 with TRBJ1-5, with D perhaps matching TRBD1 (5 bases). This CDR3 is 14 amino acids long. Deletions cut 6 bases from V and 2 bases from J, with 11 bases between. Germline CDR1 MNHEY, CDR2 SMNVEV (reference sequence). CDR3 coding DNA: TGTGCCAGCAGCCCCAGGGTAGGCAATCAGCCCCAGCATTTT. Translating gives CASSPRVGNQPQHF.

The chain joins TRBV2 to TRBJ1-4; 8 positions agree with TRBD1. This CDR3 is 15 amino acids long. Trimming removed 2 bases from V and 2 bases from J; junction bases left unmatched: 1. From germline, CDR1 is SNHLY and CDR2 FYNNEI. Here the CDR3 DNA reads TGTGCCAGCAGTGAATGGACAGGGACTAATGAAAAACTGTTTTTT. This gives the protein CASSEWTGTNEKLFF.

The V and J genes are TRBV9 and TRBJ2-7; D is ambiguous. Germline values: CDR1 SGDLS, CDR2 YYNGEE. The CDR3 contains 15 residues. Trimming cost V 1 base and J 0 bases, with 11 bases left between them. CDR3 region: CASSVSDWSSYEQYF. The CDR3 bases are TGTGCCAGCAGCGTATCCGATTGGAGCTCCTACGAGCAGTACTTC.

The rearrangement joins TRBV7-8 to TRBJ1-1, with unresolved D. The CDR3 is 17 residues long. Germline CDR1 reads SGHVS; CDR2 reads FQNEAQ. Trimming left V 2 bases short and J 0 bases short, with 16 bases between. The CDR3 reads CASSLSGERTMNTEAFF. The CDR3 nucleotides are TGTGCCAGCAGCTTAAGTGGGGAACGGACTATGAACACTGAAGCTTTCTTT.

V and J are TRBV6-1 and TRBJ1-3, with D tentatively TRBD1 (6 bases). The CDR3 extends over 15 amino acids. CDR1 and CDR2 (germline): MNHNS, SASEGT. V gave up 5 bases and J gave up 2 bases, with 13 bases separating them. The CDR3 loop is CASSLTGGPGNTIYF. CDR3 bases: TGTGCCAGCAGTTTGACAGGAGGTCCTGGAAACACCATATATTTT.

This clone was observed a handful of times. J is TRBJ2-7 and V is TRBV14; D might be TRBD2 (6 bases). The CDR3 covers 13 residues. V lost 4 bases to trimming and J lost 2 bases, with 9 bases between them. Germline CDR1 SGHDN, CDR2 FVKESK. This chain's CDR3 is CASSPGGAYEQYF. CDR3 nucleotides: TGTGCCAGCAGCCCCGGGGGAGCCTACGAGCAGTACTTC.

This clone was seen a few times. The same CDR3 is also encoded by other DNA sequences in this sample. The chain recombines TRBV5-1 with TRBJ2-1, with 8 bases identical to TRBD2. This CDR3 contains 14 residues. V lost 4 bases to trimming and J lost 7 bases; unmatched junction nucleotides: 7. Germline V gene lookup returns CDR1 SGHRS and CDR2 YFSETQ. CDR3 in DNA: TGCGCCAGCAGCGGGTCGGGAGGGTATAATGAGCAGTTCTTC. This sequence encodes CASSGSGGYNEQFF.

This chain connects TRBV5-1 to TRBJ2-2, with D tentatively TRBD1 (6 bases). This CDR3 has 15 residues. Trimming left V 0 bases short and J 7 bases short, with 13 bases between. The germline CDR1 and CDR2 sequences are SGHRS and YFSETQ. The CDR3 sequence: CASSLAQGQGGELFF. The CDR3 DNA reads as TGCGCCAGCAGCTTGGCGCAGGGGCAAGGCGGGGAGCTGTTTTTT.

The chain is built from TRBV25-1 and TRBJ2-7; D is undetermined. The CDR3 contains 13 residues. Trimming removed 2 bases from V and 6 bases from J, with 11 bases in between. Germline assignment: CDR1 MGHDK and CDR2 SYGVNS. The CDR3 nucleotides are TGTGCCAGCAGTGAAGACTCCTGGGTCGAGCAGTACTTC. As protein: CASSEDSWVEQYF.

This clone turned up a few times. This chain uses TRBV2 with TRBJ1-2; 9 bases are shared with TRBD1. The germline gives CDR1 SNHLY, CDR2 FYNNEI. The CDR3 contains 12 residues. V was clipped by 6 bases and J by 6 bases; unmatched bases: 2. CDR3: CASSRTGDGYTF. In DNA, the CDR3 is TGTGCCAGCAGCCGGACAGGGGATGGCTACACCTTC. The full variable domain, its missing parts supplied by reference TRBV2 and TRBJ1-2, is EPEVTQTPSHQVTQMGQEVILRCVPISNHLYFYWYRQILGQKVEFLVSFYNNEISEKSEIFDDQFSVERPDGSNFTLKIRSTKLEDSAMYFCASSRTGDGYTFGSGTRLTVV.

This clone has just one count. The V and J genes are TRBV27 and TRBJ2-1; 10 bases agree with TRBD2. Germline V gene sequence: CDR1 MNHEY, CDR2 SMNVEV (reference sequence). The V gene end was trimmed by 3 bases and the J gene end by 0 bases; junction bases not matched to a gene: 5. The length of the CDR3 is 17 residues. CDR3 nucleotides: TGTGCCAGCAGTTTTAGTGCTAGCGGGAGCTCCTACAATGAGCAGTTCTTC. It codes for CASSFSASGSSYNEQFF.